This T cell receptor (beta chain) stems from a study of cytomegalovirus exposure and HLA in healthy donors. Vbeta (60) and Jbeta (13) primers were used in the PCR. Only in-frame clones appear in the TCRdb table, and some are missing; sequencing was by immunoSEQ multiplex PCR. Here the sample spans approximately 200,000 clones, about 80% being singletons. J was trimmed by 2 bases and V by 4 bases; bases with no gene match: 4. The germline CDR1 and CDR2 sequences are MGHRA and YSYEKL. CDR3 size: 14 residues. The clonotype was recovered from a woman aged 18-30 years in good health and CMV-seropositive. Sample: PBMCs. V and J are TRBV4-1 and TRBJ2-5, with 7 positions matching TRBD2. The CDR3 DNA reads as TGCGCCAGCAGCCCCAGGACTAGACAAGAGACCCAGTACTTC. It specifies CASSPRTRQETQYF.